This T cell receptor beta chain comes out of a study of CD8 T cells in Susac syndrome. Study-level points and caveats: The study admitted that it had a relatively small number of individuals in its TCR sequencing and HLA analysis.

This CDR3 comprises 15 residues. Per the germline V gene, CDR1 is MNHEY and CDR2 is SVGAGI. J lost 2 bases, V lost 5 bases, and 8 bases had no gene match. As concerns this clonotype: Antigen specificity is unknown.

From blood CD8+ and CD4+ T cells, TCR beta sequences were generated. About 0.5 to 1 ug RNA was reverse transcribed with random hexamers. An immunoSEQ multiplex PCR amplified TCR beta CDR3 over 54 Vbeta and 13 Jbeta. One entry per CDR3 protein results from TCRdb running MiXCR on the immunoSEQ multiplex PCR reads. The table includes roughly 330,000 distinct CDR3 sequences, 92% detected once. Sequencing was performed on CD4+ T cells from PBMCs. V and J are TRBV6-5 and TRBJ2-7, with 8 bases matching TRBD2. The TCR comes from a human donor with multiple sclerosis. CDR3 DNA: TGTGCCAGCAGTCCATCGCGGGGGGCCACCTACGAGCAGTACTTC. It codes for CASSPSRGATYEQYF.